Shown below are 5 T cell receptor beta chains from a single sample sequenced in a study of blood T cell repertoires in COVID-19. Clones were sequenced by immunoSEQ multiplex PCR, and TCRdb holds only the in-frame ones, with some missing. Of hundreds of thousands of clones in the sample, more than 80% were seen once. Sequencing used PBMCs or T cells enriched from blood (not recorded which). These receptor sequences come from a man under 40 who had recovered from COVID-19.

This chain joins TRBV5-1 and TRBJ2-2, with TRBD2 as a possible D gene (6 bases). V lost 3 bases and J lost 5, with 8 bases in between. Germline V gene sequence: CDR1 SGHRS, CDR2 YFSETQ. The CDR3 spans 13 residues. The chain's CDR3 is CASSSGTTGELFF. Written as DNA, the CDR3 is TGCGCCAGCAGCTCCGGGACTACCGGGGAGCTGTTTTTT.

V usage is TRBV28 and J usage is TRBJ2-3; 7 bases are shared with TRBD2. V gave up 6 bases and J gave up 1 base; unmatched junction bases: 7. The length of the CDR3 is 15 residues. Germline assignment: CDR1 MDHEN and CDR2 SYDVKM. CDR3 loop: CASRPSSGGTDTQYF. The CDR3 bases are TGTGCCAGCAGACCAAGCAGCGGGGGCACAGATACGCAGTATTTT. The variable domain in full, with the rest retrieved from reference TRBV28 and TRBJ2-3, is DVKVTQSSRYLVKRTGEKVFLECVQDMDHENMFWYRQDPGLGLRLIYFSYDVKMKEKGDIPEGYSVSREKKERFSLILESASTNQTSMYLCASRPSSGGTDTQYFGPGTRLTVL.

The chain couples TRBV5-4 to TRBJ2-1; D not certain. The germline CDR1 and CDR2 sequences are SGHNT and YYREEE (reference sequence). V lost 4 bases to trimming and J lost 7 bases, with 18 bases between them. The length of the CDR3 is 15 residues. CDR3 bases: TGTGCCAGCAGCCTCGCTGCAACTGTACTAAATGAGCAGTTCTTC. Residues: CASSLAATVLNEQFF.

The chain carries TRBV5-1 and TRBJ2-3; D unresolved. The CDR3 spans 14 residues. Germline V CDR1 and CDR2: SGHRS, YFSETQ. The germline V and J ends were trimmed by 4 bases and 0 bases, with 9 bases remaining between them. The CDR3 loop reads CASSRVQSTDTQYF. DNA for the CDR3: TGCGCCAGCAGCCGGGTTCAAAGCACAGATACGCAGTATTTT.

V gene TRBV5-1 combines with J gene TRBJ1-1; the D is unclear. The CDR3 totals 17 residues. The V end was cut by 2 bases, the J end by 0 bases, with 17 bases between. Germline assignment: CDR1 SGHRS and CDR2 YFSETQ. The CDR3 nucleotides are TGCGCCAGCAGCTTCGACGGCCTCGGTGCGGTGAACACTGAAGCTTTCTTT. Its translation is CASSFDGLGAVNTEAFF.